A single sample gave rise to the 25 T cell receptor beta chains below, sequenced in a study of blood T cell repertoires in COVID-19. Produced via immunoSEQ multiplex PCR; TCRdb's table is partial and in-frame only. The sample shows tens of thousands of clones, about 71% of them seen only once. The source material was peripheral blood. Receptors originate from a woman between 70 and 85 years old with acute or convalescent COVID-19.

The rearrangement joins TRBV28 to TRBJ1-6, with 7 bases fitting TRBD1. The V gene end was trimmed by 5 bases and the J gene end by 14 bases; junction bases not matched to a gene: 9. This CDR3 region has 13 residues. Looked up from germline, CDR1 is MDHEN and CDR2 is SYDVKM. As DNA, the CDR3 is TGTGCCAGCAGTCCTGGACAGGCCCGGTCCCTCCACTTT. It codes for CASSPGQARSLHF. The whole variable domain, filled in from reference TRBV28 and TRBJ1-6, reads DVKVTQSSRYLVKRTGEKVFLECVQDMDHENMFWYRQDPGLGLRLIYFSYDVKMKEKGDIPEGYSVSREKKERFSLILESASTNQTSMYLCASSPGQARSLHFGNGTRLTVT.

The chain uses TRBV6-1 and TRBJ1-2, with 11 positions matching TRBD1. Germline assignment: CDR1 MNHNS and CDR2 SASEGT. The CDR3 consists of 13 residues. With 2 bases clipped from V and 13 bases from J, the junction kept 6 bases outside the gene matches. CDR3 nucleotide sequence: TGTGCCAGCAGTGAAACGCGGGACAGGGGGATCACCTTC. Translated: CASSETRDRGITF.

In nucleotides, the CDR3 is TGTGCCAGCAGCCCTTTGAGACAGGGAACAACTAATGAAAAACTGTTTTTT. Amino acids: CASSPLRQGTTNEKLFF. This chain joins TRBV7-2 and TRBJ1-4; TRBD1 matches at 7 bases. Unmatched junction bases numbered 9, after V lost 5 bases and J lost 0 bases. The CDR3 totals 17 residues. Per the germline V gene, CDR1 is SGHTA and CDR2 is FQGNSA.

This chain joins TRBV7-3 and TRBJ2-5; 9 bases match TRBD1. The CDR3 sequence is 14 residues long. The V gene end was trimmed by 5 bases and the J gene end by 4 bases; junction bases not matched to a gene: 5. The germline V gene has CDR1 SGHTA and CDR2 FQGTGA. The CDR3 region has the DNA TGTGCCAGCAGCCCGACAGGGGGGGGAGAGACCCAGTACTTC. Its translation is CASSPTGGGETQYF.

The chain joins TRBV5-4 to TRBJ2-5, with D perhaps matching TRBD1 (6 bases). Germline-derived CDR1 and CDR2 are SGHNT and YYREEE (reference sequence). V was trimmed by 0 bases and J by 6 bases, leaving 15 bases between them. The length of the CDR3 is 15 residues. The DNA for the CDR3 is TGTGCCAGCAGCTTGGAGGGAACAGGGCGCAAGACCCAGTACTTC. Translating it yields CASSLEGTGRKTQYF.

This sequence joins TRBV3-1 (or the pseudogene TRBV3-2) and TRBJ1-2, with 7 bases aligning to TRBD1. Germline V gene sequence: CDR1 LGHDT, CDR2 YNNKEL (reference sequence). V shed 0 bases, J shed 4 bases, and the junction held 8 bases outside the gene matches. The CDR3 length is 16 residues. This CDR3 reads CASSQEPTGVGYGYTF. In nucleotides, the CDR3 is TGTGCCAGCAGCCAAGAGCCCACAGGGGTCGGCTATGGCTACACCTTC.

The chain employs TRBV2 and TRBJ1-1; TRBD1 is a possible D gene (5 bases). Germline V gene lookup returns CDR1 SNHLY and CDR2 FYNNEI. The V and J ends lost 7 bases and 3 bases respectively, with 9 bases between them. CDR3 length equals 12 residues. CDR3 residues: CASNQGYTEAFF. The DNA for the CDR3 is TGTGCCAGCAACCAGGGATACACTGAAGCTTTCTTT.

This rearrangement joins TRBV6-2 or TRBV6-3 to TRBJ2-3, with D possibly matching TRBD1 (6 bases). Trimming left V 5 bases short and J 1 base short, with 7 bases between. CDR1 MNHEY and CDR2 SVGEGT come from the germline V gene. The CDR3 covers 13 residues. CDR3 sequence reads: CASSRQGTDTQYF. The CDR3 region has the DNA TGTGCCAGCAGTCGACAGGGCACAGATACGCAGTATTTT.

V usage is TRBV4-2 and J usage is TRBJ2-1; TRBD2 aligns across 7 bases. With V trimmed by 6 bases and J by 2 bases, 7 bases remained unmatched. Germline V gene sequence: CDR1 LGHNA, CDR2 YNFKEQ. The CDR3 extends over 15 amino acids. The CDR3 spells CASSPFGGAYNEQFF. CDR3 coding DNA: TGTGCCAGCAGTCCATTTGGGGGGGCCTACAATGAGCAGTTCTTC.

The chain employs TRBV3-1 (or the pseudogene TRBV3-2) and TRBJ1-2; D unclear. Between the trimmed V and J ends, which lost 1 base and 3 bases, there was a span of 6 bases. The CDR3 is made up of 13 amino acids. The germline gives CDR1 LGHDT, CDR2 YNNKEL (reference sequence). The CDR3 protein is CASSQGQDYGYTF. CDR3 nucleotides: TGTGCCAGCAGCCAAGGACAAGACTATGGCTACACCTTC.

The V gene is TRBV11-2, the J gene TRBJ2-1; TRBD2 agrees at 7 bases. Germline assignment: CDR1 SGHAT and CDR2 FQNNGV. J lost 5 bases, V lost 5 bases, and 6 bases had no gene match. CDR3 length equals 14 residues. The CDR3: CASSTSSGNNEQFF. CDR3 nucleotides: TGTGCCAGCAGCACTTCTAGCGGCAACAATGAGCAGTTCTTC.

This clone was seen once. The chain couples TRBV6-2 or TRBV6-3 to TRBJ2-5, with 9 bases lining up with TRBD2. The CDR3 contains 15 residues. V lost 2 bases and J lost 5; bases outside the gene matches: 6. Germline CDR1 and CDR2: MNHEY and SVGEGT. The CDR3 DNA sequence: TGTGCCAGCAGTTACGGGGGACTAGCAGGGGAGACCCAGTACTTC. Translation gives CASSYGGLAGETQYF.

The chain combines TRBV5-6 with TRBJ2-1; D call uncertain. CDR1 and CDR2 from the germline V gene are SGHDT and YYEEEE. The CDR3 runs to 12 residues. Trimming removed 2 bases at V and 6 bases at J, with 6 bases between. CDR3 DNA: TGTGCCAGCAGCTTCGGGTCCAATGAGCAGTTCTTC. This translates into CASSFGSNEQFF.

The chain employs TRBV6-5 and TRBJ2-2; D gene uncertain. CDR1 and CDR2 from the germline V gene are MNHEY and SVGAGI. The V end was cut by 6 bases, the J end by 7 bases, with 12 bases between. The CDR3 spans 13 residues. DNA for the CDR3: TGTGCCAGCAGCCTAACCTTGCGCGGGGAGCTGTTTTTT. Protein sequence: CASSLTLRGELFF.

The V call is TRBV28, the J call TRBJ2-3; a weak D match, TRBD2 (6 bases). Germline CDR1 is MDHEN and CDR2 is SYDVKM. The CDR3 loop spans 16 amino acids. Trimming shortened V by 6 bases and J by 3 bases, and 19 bases separated the two germline ends. Here the CDR3 reads CASRPATGDWTDTQYF. The CDR3, as DNA: TGTGCCAGCAGACCAGCGACTGGGGACTGGACAGATACGCAGTATTTT.

This chain links TRBV14 with TRBJ2-2, with D maybe TRBD2 (7 bases). Trimming shortened V by 1 base and J by 4 bases, and 16 bases separated the two germline ends. This CDR3 contains 17 residues. In germline, CDR1 is SGHDN, CDR2 FVKESK. The CDR3: CASSQARGAKVTGELFF. The CDR3, as DNA: TGTGCCAGCAGCCAAGCTCGGGGGGCAAAGGTCACCGGGGAGCTGTTTTTT.

This clone was detected only a few times. J is TRBJ2-4 and V is TRBV10-2; a weak D match, TRBD1 (6 bases). The CDR3 loop spans 13 amino acids. Germline CDR1 reads WSHSY; CDR2 reads SAAADI. Trimming stripped 5 bases from V and 9 bases from J, with 14 bases between. In DNA form, the CDR3 reads TGCGCCAGCAGTAAACAGGGTTCTGGCATTCAGTACTTC. Amino acid sequence: CASSKQGSGIQYF.

The chain recombines TRBV4-1 with TRBJ2-3; 7 bases line up with TRBD2. V gave up 3 bases and J gave up 1 base; unmatched junction bases: 7. The CDR3 runs to 16 residues. CDR1 and CDR2 from the germline V gene are MGHRA and YSYEKL. In DNA form, the CDR3 reads TGCGCCAGCAGCCACTATGGGGGGGGAGGCACAGATACGCAGTATTTT. Its protein is CASSHYGGGGTDTQYF.

This clone has a handful of counts. The rearrangement links TRBV3-1 (or the pseudogene TRBV3-2) to TRBJ2-3; TRBD1 is a possible D gene (7 bases). The V end lost 2 bases, the J end lost 3 bases, and 9 bases lay between the germline ends. There are 14 residues in the CDR3. From germline, CDR1 is LGHDT and CDR2 YNNKEL (reference sequence). For the CDR3, the DNA is TGTGCCAGCAGCCAACAGGGGGGTACAGATACGCAGTATTTT. Protein product: CASSQQGGTDTQYF.

The gene calls are TRBV7-9 and TRBJ2-1; 15 positions agree with TRBD2. CDR3 length: 14 residues. In germline, CDR1 is SEHNR, CDR2 FQNEAQ (reference sequence). V lost 5 bases and J lost 15; bases outside the gene matches: 8. The DNA of the CDR3 is TGTGCCAGCAGCCCGGGGACTAGCGGGAGGCATTGGTTCTTC. Its protein is CASSPGTSGRHWFF.

This clone was detected a few times. This chain links TRBV10-3 with TRBJ1-2; no definite D call. In germline, CDR1 is ENHRY, CDR2 SYGVKD. Between the trimmed V and J ends, which lost 3 bases and 4 bases, there was a span of 6 bases. The CDR3 has 12 residues. CDR3 protein: CAISDQAYGYTF. The CDR3 DNA reads TGTGCCATCAGTGATCAGGCCTATGGCTACACCTTC.

The chain uses TRBV7-2 and TRBJ2-1; TRBD2 matches 14 bases. Germline V lookup: CDR1 SGHTA, CDR2 FQGNSA. The J segment lost 12 bases and the V segment lost 1 base, leaving 5 bases of the junction unmatched. The CDR3 has 15 residues. The CDR3 is CASSLEGTSGGGQFF. The DNA for the CDR3 is TGTGCCAGCAGCTTAGAGGGGACTAGCGGGGGTGGGCAGTTCTTC.

CDR3 DNA: TGTGCCAGCAGCGCACGGGGGTATTCGAACACTGAAGCTTTCTTT. This sequence encodes CASSARGYSNTEAFF. The chain joins TRBV9 to TRBJ1-1, with a possible D match to TRBD1 (5 bases). This CDR3 has 15 residues. With 3 bases removed from V and 1 base from J, the gap between germline ends came to 13 bases. CDR1 SGDLS and CDR2 YYNGEE come from the germline V gene.

This chain uses TRBV6-5 with TRBJ2-1; 10 nucleotides match TRBD2. Germline V lookup: CDR1 MNHEY, CDR2 SVGAGI. Germline trimming cut 0 bases from V and 7 bases from J; bases unmatched to any gene: 6. The CDR3 spans 16 residues. The CDR3 region has the DNA TGTGCCAGCAGTTACTCTTCCAGCGGGGGGGGTAATGAGCAGTTCTTC. Encoded protein: CASSYSSSGGGNEQFF.

V and J are TRBV7-2 and TRBJ2-5, with 9 bases matching TRBD2. J gave up 5 bases and V 0 bases, and 4 bases lay outside the gene matches. The CDR3 runs 15 residues. Germline assignment: CDR1 SGHTA and CDR2 FQGNSA. CDR3 sequence reads: CASSLAVAGVETQYF. CDR3 nucleotides: TGTGCCAGCAGCTTAGCGGTAGCGGGGGTGGAGACCCAGTACTTC.